This T cell receptor (beta chain) was retrieved from a study of blood T cell repertoires in COVID-19. Looking at the study overall: Acute and convalescent COVID-19 specimens originated in the United States, Italy and Spain. In each case, the material was cDNA or gDNA derived from T cells, B-cell-depleted T cells, or PBMCs.

The germline V gene has CDR1 KGHDR and CDR2 SFDVKD. Trimming shortened V by 3 bases and J by 6 bases, and 11 bases separated the two germline ends. The CDR3 is 13 amino acids. Repertoires were generated with immunoSEQ multiplex PCR, while TCRdb's copy carries only in-frame clones and drops some. This table has 85,000 to 100,000 clones, 60% to 85% appearing once. The chain carries TRBV24-1 and TRBJ2-7, with D perhaps matching TRBD1 (6 bases). Sequencing input: peripheral blood. This TCR derives from a man aged 45-65 years who had recovered from COVID-19. As DNA, the CDR3 is TGTGCCACCAGTGATGGAGCAGGGGCCGAGCAGTACTTC. It is translated as CATSDGAGAEQYF.